The 26 T cell receptor beta chains given below trace back to one sample, sequenced in a study of response to subunit inactivated influenza vaccine. TCRdb passed the RT-PCR reads through MiXCR, listing each CDR3 protein once. The sample includes a few hundred thousand distinct CDR3 sequences, 11% to 15% of them seen just once. The source was PBMCs from blood, collected 11 to 12 days after vaccination. The receptors shown here come from a middle-aged man who received an inactivated influenza vaccine.

The chain joins TRBV29-1 to TRBJ2-7, with a tentative D call TRBD2 (6 bases). The CDR3 runs 14 residues. CDR1 SQVTM and CDR2 ANQGSEA come from the germline V gene. The germline V and J ends were trimmed by 0 bases and 6 bases, with 15 bases remaining between them. The CDR3 bases are TGCAGCGTTGAAGATCACGGAGGGGCTTCCGAGCAGTACTTC. It translates to CSVEDHGGASEQYF.

The rearrangement joins TRBV11-2 to TRBJ2-5; D gene unclear. The CDR3 contains 14 residues. V was cut by 2 bases and J by 0 bases, with 7 bases left in between. In germline, CDR1 is SGHAT, CDR2 FQNNGV. In nucleotides, the CDR3 is TGTGCCAGCAGCTTAAGAACGTACCAAGAGACCCAGTACTTC. Encoded protein: CASSLRTYQETQYF.

This clonotype has a handful of counts. This rearrangement joins TRBV10-3 to TRBJ1-1; weak D call: TRBD1 (6 bases). In germline, CDR1 is ENHRY, CDR2 SYGVKD. The CDR3 covers 14 residues. V was cut by 6 bases and J by 4 bases, with 15 bases left in between. CDR3 sequence (DNA): TGTGCCATCAGCAGGGGACCCAGCGGCACTGAAGCTTTCTTT. Protein: CAISRGPSGTEAFF.

This clonotype was detected many times. The chain employs TRBV28 and TRBJ1-5; D not resolved. The CDR3 runs 14 residues. V gave up 7 bases and J gave up 3 bases, with 13 bases separating them. Germline assignment: CDR1 MDHEN and CDR2 SYDVKM. In DNA form, the CDR3 reads TGTGCCAGCAAGCTCGGAACACTCAATCAGCCCCAGCATTTT. Protein sequence: CASKLGTLNQPQHF.

The table lists this clonotype with a few counts. The chain employs TRBV7-9 and TRBJ2-1; perhaps TRBD1 as D (6 bases). Germline V gene data show CDR1 as SEHNR and CDR2 as FQNEAQ (reference sequence). The CDR3 covers 12 residues. Trimming stripped 5 bases from V and 9 bases from J, with 11 bases between. The CDR3 region has the DNA TGTGCCAGCAGCAAAACAGGGATTGAGCAGTTCTTC. Protein sequence: CASSKTGIEQFF.

The chain is built from TRBV11-2 and TRBJ1-4; D is perhaps TRBD1 (6 bases). The length of the CDR3 is 15 residues. V lost 4 bases and J lost 8, with 17 bases in between. Per the germline V gene, CDR1 is SGHAT and CDR2 is FQNNGV. The CDR3 region has the DNA TGTGCCAGCAGCTCTGGGGGGGCCAGGCGAGAAAAACTGTTTTTT. This sequence encodes CASSSGGARREKLFF.

A few counts support this clonotype. CDR3 residues: CASSVARRDTDTQYF. The CDR3 DNA follows: TGTGCCAGCAGCGTAGCTAGGCGGGACACAGATACGCAGTATTTT. V usage is TRBV9 and J usage is TRBJ2-3; D possibly corresponds to TRBD2 (6 bases). The V end lost 0 bases, the J end lost 2 bases, and 10 bases lay between the germline ends. Germline loops: CDR1 SGDLS, CDR2 YYNGEE. There are 15 residues in the CDR3.

This clonotype was seen only a few times. The rearrangement uses TRBV12-3 or TRBV12-4 and TRBJ1-2; the D gene is possibly TRBD1 (6 bases). The ends were cut back, 3 bases at V and 6 bases at J, with 17 bases in the middle. The CDR3 is 15 residues long. CDR3 in DNA: TGTGCCAGCAGTTTTGCTACAGGGCTTGCTCATGGCTACACCTTC. Protein sequence: CASSFATGLAHGYTF.

This rearrangement joins TRBV15 to TRBJ1-1, with D unresolved. Trimming took off 2 bases at V and 1 base at J, with 11 bases between the two ends. The germline V gene has CDR1 LNHNV and CDR2 YYDKDF (reference sequence). The CDR3 length is 15 residues. Written as DNA, the CDR3 is TGTGCCACCAGCAGAAGAAGTGGGGAGAACACTGAAGCTTTCTTT. Amino acids: CATSRRSGENTEAFF.

A few counts support this clonotype. This chain links TRBV24-1 with TRBJ1-2; D gene ambiguous. The CDR3 has 13 residues. The germline gives CDR1 KGHDR, CDR2 SFDVKD. The ends were cut back, 1 base at V and 7 bases at J, with 9 bases in the middle. The CDR3 loop reads CATSDLWEGGYTF. As DNA, the CDR3 is TGTGCCACCAGTGATTTATGGGAAGGTGGCTACACCTTC.

For this clonotype: The junction differs from germline at one of its ends, possibly a read error. The chain employs TRBV29-1 and TRBJ2-1, with 12 bases that match TRBD2. CDR1 and CDR2 from the germline V gene are SQVTM and ANQGSEA. The CDR3 is 13 amino acids. The CDR3 bases are TGCAGCGCACCGGGACTAGCGGGCAATGAGCACTTCTTC. Translating gives CSAPGLAGNEHFF.

The chain carries TRBV12-3 or TRBV12-4 and TRBJ2-6; no clear D gene. V shed 3 bases and J shed 0 bases, with 9 bases lying between them. The CDR3 has 16 amino acids. The CDR3 sequence is CASSFNPSSGANVLTF. The CDR3 DNA reads as TGTGCCAGCAGTTTTAATCCCAGCTCTGGGGCCAACGTCCTGACTTTC.

The rearrangement joins TRBV7-2 to TRBJ2-1; a weak D match, TRBD2 (5 bases). This CDR3 region has 12 residues. Trimming stripped 7 bases from V and 8 bases from J, with 12 bases between. The V gene's germline CDR1 is SGHTA and CDR2 FQGNSA. The chain's CDR3 is CASTVEADEQFF. The CDR3 DNA reads TGTGCCAGCACCGTCGAAGCGGATGAGCAGTTCTTC.

This clonotype was seen repeatedly, ten times or more. J is TRBJ2-7 and V is TRBV11-2; D possibly matches TRBD1 or TRBD2 (5 bases each). Trimming left V 4 bases short and J 1 base short, with 17 bases between. This CDR3 is built from 16 residues. Per the germline V gene, CDR1 is SGHAT and CDR2 is FQNNGV. For the CDR3, the DNA is TGTGCCAGCAGCTCCCTCAGACAGCGGCCATCCTACGAGCAGTACTTC. Encoded protein: CASSSLRQRPSYEQYF. Full variable domain (rest looked up from reference TRBV11-2 and TRBJ2-7): EAGVAQSPRYKIIEKRQSVAFWCNPISGHATLYWYQQILGQGPKLLIQFQNNGVVDDSQLPKDRFSAERLKGVDSTLKIQPAKLEDSAVYLCASSSLRQRPSYEQYFGPGTRLTVT.

This clonotype was observed a few times. This chain connects TRBV29-1 to TRBJ2-3, with 11 bases identical to TRBD2. J gave up 4 bases and V 6 bases, and 6 bases lay outside the gene matches. The germline V gene has CDR1 SQVTM and CDR2 ANQGSEA. This CDR3 has 14 residues. CDR3 sequence reads: CSVGLAALSDTQYF. The CDR3 bases are TGCAGCGTGGGACTAGCGGCCCTCTCAGATACGCAGTATTTT.

This clonotype was counted only a few times. The chain couples TRBV6-5 to TRBJ2-1, with 8 bases that match TRBD1. CDR3 length: 12 amino acids. The ends lost 11 bases at V and 3 bases at J; junction bases unmatched: 3. Germline CDR1 and CDR2: MNHEY and SVGAGI. The CDR3 sequence: CAAGGNYNEQFF. CDR3 DNA: TGTGCCGCAGGGGGCAACTACAATGAGCAGTTCTTC.

This chain uses TRBV21-1 with TRBJ1-5; no DNA check was done on the table's D call, TRBD1. TRBV21-1 is marked as a pseudogene. This CDR3 region has 18 residues. CDR3 DNA sequence: TGTGCCAGCAGCAAAGTAGGTGAGCAGGGCGAGAGCAATCAGCCCCAGCATTTT. Protein sequence: CASSKVGEQGESNQPQHF.

This chain uses TRBV10-3 with TRBJ2-7; 10 nucleotides align to TRBD1. The CDR3 runs to 17 residues. V lost 8 bases and J lost 6; bases outside the gene matches: 19. The germline gives CDR1 ENHRY, CDR2 SYGVKD. CDR3 DNA: TGTGCCATCCGCACCGGGACAGGGGATTCCCCTACGGTCGAGCAGTACTTC. This encodes CAIRTGTGDSPTVEQYF.

This clonotype was observed once. The chain joins TRBV6-2 or TRBV6-3 to TRBJ2-7; D gene uncertain. The V gene's germline CDR1 is MNHEY and CDR2 SVGEGT. Trimming shortened V by 2 bases and J by 4 bases, and 12 bases separated the two germline ends. The CDR3 length is 14 residues. CDR3 sequence reads: CASSYVGNPYEQYF. The DNA of the CDR3 is TGTGCCAGCAGTTACGTGGGCAATCCTTACGAGCAGTACTTC.

V usage is TRBV24-1 and J usage is TRBJ2-1; possibly TRBD2 for D (5 bases). The CDR3 contains 15 residues. From germline, CDR1 is KGHDR and CDR2 SFDVKD. The V end lost 6 bases, the J end lost 4 bases, and 15 bases lay between the germline ends. CDR3 sequence (DNA): TGTGCCACCAGTAGCCGGAGCGGTATTTACAATGAGCAGTTCTTC. As protein: CATSSRSGIYNEQFF.

This clonotype was found a few times. The rearrangement uses TRBV4-1 and TRBJ2-5, with 7 bases identical to TRBD1. The CDR3 spans 15 residues. V dropped 5 bases and J dropped 2; count of bases not matched to a gene: 8. Germline V CDR1 and CDR2: MGHRA, YSYEKL. Here the CDR3 DNA reads TGCGCCAGCAGCACCCGGGACAGATATCAAGAGACCCAGTACTTC. Amino acid sequence: CASSTRDRYQETQYF.

This clonotype has at least ten counts. The chain is built from TRBV19 and TRBJ1-2; D perhaps matches TRBD1 (6 bases). Germline V gene lookup returns CDR1 LNHDA and CDR2 SQIVND (reference sequence). The V gene lost 6 bases and the J gene lost 2 bases, with 13 bases spanning the gap. This CDR3 has 14 residues. CDR3 bases: TGTGCCAGTAGCTGGGGCAGGGGAAACTATGGCTACACCTTC. It is translated as CASSWGRGNYGYTF.

This clonotype was counted a few times. The genes are TRBV12-3 or TRBV12-4 and TRBJ2-1; TRBD1 matches 8 bases. The CDR3 runs 14 residues. V shed 8 bases, J shed 0 bases, and the junction held 3 bases outside the gene matches. The CDR3 sequence is CASGQGFSYNEQFF. The DNA for the CDR3 is TGTGCCAGCGGACAGGGCTTCTCCTACAATGAGCAGTTCTTC.

The rearrangement links TRBV2 to TRBJ1-1; 7 bases line up with TRBD1. The CDR3 spans 15 residues. Germline CDR1 reads SNHLY; CDR2 reads FYNNEI. The junction had 9 bases not matched to a gene; V was cut back by 4 bases and J by 4 bases. CDR3 protein: CASSVRTGAFTEAFF. CDR3 DNA: TGTGCCAGCAGTGTACGGACAGGCGCTTTCACTGAAGCTTTCTTT.

The chain is built from TRBV5-1 and TRBJ2-7; 13 bases match TRBD2. The CDR3 runs to 15 residues. Germline CDR1 reads SGHRS; CDR2 reads YFSETQ. The J segment lost 5 bases and the V segment lost 2 bases, leaving 4 bases of the junction unmatched. The CDR3 nucleotides read TGCGCCAGCAGCTTATCCGGGACTAGCGGGAACGAGCAGTACTTC. Its protein is CASSLSGTSGNEQYF.

The sample holds many counts of this clonotype. The chain carries TRBV12-3 or TRBV12-4 and TRBJ2-3, with TRBD2 identical over 9 bases. The CDR3 runs to 16 residues. The J segment lost 7 bases and the V segment lost 1 base, leaving 9 bases of the junction unmatched. Written as DNA, the CDR3 is TGTGCCAGCAGTTTAGGTAGCGGGGGCGCCGGGAATACGCAGTATTTT. Translated: CASSLGSGGAGNTQYF.